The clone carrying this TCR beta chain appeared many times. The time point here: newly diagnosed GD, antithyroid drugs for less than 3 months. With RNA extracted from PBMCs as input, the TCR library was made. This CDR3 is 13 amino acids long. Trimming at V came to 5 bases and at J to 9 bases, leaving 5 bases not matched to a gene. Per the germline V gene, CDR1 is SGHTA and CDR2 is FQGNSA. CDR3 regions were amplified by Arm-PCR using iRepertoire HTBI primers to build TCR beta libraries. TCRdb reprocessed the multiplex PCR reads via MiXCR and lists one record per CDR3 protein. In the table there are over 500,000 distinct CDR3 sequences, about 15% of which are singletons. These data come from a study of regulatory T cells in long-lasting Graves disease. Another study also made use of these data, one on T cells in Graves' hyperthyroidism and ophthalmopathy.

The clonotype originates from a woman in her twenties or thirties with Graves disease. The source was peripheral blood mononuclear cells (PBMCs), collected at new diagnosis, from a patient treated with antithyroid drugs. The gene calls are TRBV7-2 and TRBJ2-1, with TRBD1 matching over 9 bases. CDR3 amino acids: CASSPRQGGEQFF. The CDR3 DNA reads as TGTGCCAGCAGCCCCCGACAGGGGGGTGAGCAGTTCTTC.